What follows are 5 T cell receptor beta chains derived from one specimen sequenced in a study of PD-1 blockade in classical Hodgkin lymphoma. This table comes from immunoSEQ multiplex PCR, and its TCRdb copy is limited to in-frame clones, with some not included. The sample yields roughly 100,000 clones, 89% seen once. As for time point: cycle 4 day 1 (C4D1), after more than 5 weeks of nivolumab. Each of the patients experienced relapse following autologous stem cell transplantation, and their brentuximab vedotin exposure differed. The material sequenced was peripheral blood mononuclear cells (PBMCs), taken before the fourth cycle of nivolumab. The receptors here all came from a human donor with classical Hodgkin lymphoma.

The genes are TRBV5-6 and TRBJ1-2; 9 bases match TRBD1. V lost 5 bases, J lost 4 bases, and 9 bases stayed unmatched. CDR3 size: 15 residues. CDR1 and CDR2 from the germline V gene are SGHDT and YYEEEE. Here the CDR3 DNA reads TGTGCCAGCAGTCGGCCGGGACAGGGTCGCTATGGCTACACCTTC. Translation gives CASSRPGQGRYGYTF.

This chain joins TRBV7-9 and TRBJ1-1; D uncertain. Germline loops: CDR1 SEHNR, CDR2 FQNEAQ (reference sequence). The germline V and J ends were trimmed by 5 bases and 0 bases, with 10 bases remaining between them. CDR3 length: 14 amino acids. The CDR3 nucleotides read TGTGCCAGCAGCCCCGAGCGGTTGAACACTGAAGCTTTCTTT. This codes for CASSPERLNTEAFF.

V usage is TRBV10-3 and J usage is TRBJ2-5; tentative D call: TRBD1 (6 bases). The CDR3 sequence is 16 residues long. The germline V gene has CDR1 ENHRY and CDR2 SYGVKD. Trimming took off 4 bases at V and 5 bases at J, with 20 bases between the two ends. The CDR3, as DNA: TGTGCCATCAGTGGAGGGGGAAATCAAGCGAAGGAGACCCAGTACTTC. Translation gives CAISGGGNQAKETQYF.

V is TRBV11-2 and J is TRBJ2-7; 9 nucleotides line up with TRBD1. CDR3 length: 17 residues. Germline CDR1 and CDR2: SGHAT and FQNNGV. V was pared by 5 bases and J by 4 bases, with 15 bases of the junction left unmatched. The CDR3, as DNA: TGTGCCAGCAGCCTTATTTCGGGGACAGGGTTCTTTTACGAGCAGTACTTC. Encoded protein: CASSLISGTGFFYEQYF. The whole variable domain, remainder taken from reference TRBV11-2 and TRBJ2-7, is EAGVAQSPRYKIIEKRQSVAFWCNPISGHATLYWYQQILGQGPKLLIQFQNNGVVDDSQLPKDRFSAERLKGVDSTLKIQPAKLEDSAVYLCASSLISGTGFFYEQYFGPGTRLTVT.

The sample holds a few counts of this clone. The CDR3 region has the DNA TGCGCCAGCCGGGAAGGTGGTAGGCCCGGGGAGCTGTTTTTT. This translates into CASREGGRPGELFF. The chain recombines TRBV5-1 with TRBJ2-2; a possible D gene is TRBD2 (5 bases). The CDR3 runs to 14 residues. Germline CDR1 SGHRS, CDR2 YFSETQ. Trimming pared 7 bases from V and 6 bases from J, leaving 16 bases between. Variable domain in full (rest from reference TRBV5-1 and TRBJ2-2): KAGVTQTPRYLIKTRGQQVTLSCSPISGHRSVSWYQQTPGQGLQFLFEYFSETQRNKGNFPGRFSGRQFSNSRSEMNVSTLELGDSALYLCASREGGRPGELFFGEGSRLTVL.